The clone carrying this TCR beta chain has a handful of counts. The data are from a study of CD8 T cells in ankylosing spondylitis. V lost 1 base, J lost 5 bases, and 6 bases lay in between. The CDR3 runs to 12 residues. The germline gives CDR1 LGHDT, CDR2 YNNKEL (reference sequence). A quantitative 5'-RACE method, one with molecular barcodes, was used to make TCR beta libraries. One entry per CDR3 protein results from TCRdb running MiXCR on the 5' RACE reads. Altogether 250,000 or so distinct CDR3 sequences are present, 20% to 30% being singletons, with the ten largest covering less than 0.75%. The sequenced sample consisted of blood, either unsorted or a sorted T cell fraction (not recorded which). The chain links TRBV3-1 to TRBJ2-7; tentatively, D is TRBD1 (5 bases). The source is a male donor with ankylosing spondylitis or in good health (not recorded which). CDR3 sequence (DNA): TGTGCCAGCAGCCAAGGCAGGGACGAGCAGTACTTC. This sequence encodes CASSQGRDEQYF.